This TCR beta chain was sequenced for a study of STAT5B mutations in CD4+ large granular lymphocyte leukemia. Study information: Among healthy controls, a particular HLA allele went with more CDR3 'QG' motifs.

The table lists this clone with a few counts. Its target is not known. As processed by the authors: Productive clonotypes were detectable down to 2.59 x 10-5 frequency. The protocol was immunoSEQ multiplex PCR, while the TCRdb copy is restricted to in-frame clones and leaves out a portion. Clone size and the V and J calls come from that table; the DNA yielded D and trimming. Among about 35,000 clones, 65% to 70% were seen once, and the ten largest hold around 1.9%. Study-level results: Top patient clones used TRBV06 genes more often: 8/27 versus 2/35 in controls.

Trimming took 7 bases from V and 4 from J; bases not matched to a gene: 10. The CDR3 covers 15 residues. Per the germline V gene, CDR1 is LNHDA and CDR2 is SQIVND (reference sequence). The chain is built from TRBV19 and TRBJ2-5, with TRBD1 matching 9 bases. Sequences were obtained from CD4+ T cells from blood buffy coats. This receptor was identified in a human donor in good health. In DNA, the CDR3 is TGTGCCAGTAAAGGCAACAGGGGGCTATCAGAGACCCAGTACTTC. Translation gives CASKGNRGLSETQYF.